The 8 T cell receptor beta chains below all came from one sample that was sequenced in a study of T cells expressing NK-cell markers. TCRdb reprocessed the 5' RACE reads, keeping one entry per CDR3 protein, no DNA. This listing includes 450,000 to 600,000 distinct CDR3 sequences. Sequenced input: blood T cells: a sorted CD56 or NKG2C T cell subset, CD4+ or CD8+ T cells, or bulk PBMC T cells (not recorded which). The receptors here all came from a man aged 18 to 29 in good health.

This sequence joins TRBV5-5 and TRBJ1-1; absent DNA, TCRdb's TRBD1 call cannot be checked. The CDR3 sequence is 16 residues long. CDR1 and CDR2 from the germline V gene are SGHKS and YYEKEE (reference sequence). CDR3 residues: CASSWPSTGRDTEAFF.

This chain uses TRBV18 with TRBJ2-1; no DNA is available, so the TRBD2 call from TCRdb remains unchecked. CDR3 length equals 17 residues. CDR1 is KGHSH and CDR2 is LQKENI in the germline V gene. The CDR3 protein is CASSSGLGLAIYNEQFF.

CDR3 region: CAISESTPSGRNYEQYF. The chain carries TRBV10-3 and TRBJ2-7; as DNA is missing, the TRBD2 call by TCRdb cannot be tested. CDR3 length: 17 amino acids. CDR1 and CDR2 from the germline V gene are ENHRY and SYGVKD.

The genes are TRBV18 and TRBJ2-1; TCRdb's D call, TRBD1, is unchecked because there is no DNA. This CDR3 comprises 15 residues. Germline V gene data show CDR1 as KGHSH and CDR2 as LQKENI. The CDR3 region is CASSPGTGGSHEQFF.

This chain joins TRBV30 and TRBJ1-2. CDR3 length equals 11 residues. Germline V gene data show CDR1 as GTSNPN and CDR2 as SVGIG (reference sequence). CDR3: CAWGRHYGYTF. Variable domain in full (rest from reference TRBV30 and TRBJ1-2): SQTIHQWPATLVQPVGSPLSLECTVEGTSNPNLYWYRQAAGRGLQLLFYSVGIGQISSEVPQNLSASRPQDRQFILSSKKLLLSDSGFYLCAWGRHYGYTFGSGTRLTVV.

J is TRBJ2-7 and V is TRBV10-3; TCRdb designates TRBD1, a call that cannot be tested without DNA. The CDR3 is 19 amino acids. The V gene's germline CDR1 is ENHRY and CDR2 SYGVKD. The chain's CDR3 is CAISESTLMGQGHSYEQYF.

The CDR3: CASSRWAGGENYEQYF. The chain couples TRBV27 to TRBJ2-7; TCRdb proposes TRBD1, but this gene call is untestable without DNA. This CDR3 comprises 16 residues. The germline CDR1 and CDR2 sequences are MNHEY and SMNVEV (reference sequence).

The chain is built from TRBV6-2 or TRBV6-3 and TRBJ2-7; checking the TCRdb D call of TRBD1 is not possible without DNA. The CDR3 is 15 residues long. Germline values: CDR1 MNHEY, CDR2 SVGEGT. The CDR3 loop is CASNGDRGNSYEQYF.